This T cell receptor beta chain was sequenced during a study of shared clonotypes between healthy human individuals. As for the study in general: Each donor's CD4 naive and CD4 memory cells filled three plates apiece, CD8 naive two, and CD8 memory one.

Libraries were prepared by immunoSEQ multiplex PCR; TCRdb keeps only in-frame clonotypes and omits some of them. The sample carries approximately 1.9 million clones, roughly 93% recorded once. Terminally differentiated effector memory CD45RA+ cells were excluded by CCR7 positive selection of CD45RO-negative cells. The TCR sequence derives from a man aged 18 to 30 in good health. Some clones in this sample may be carry-over from other donors' samples. The sample taken for sequencing was naive CD8+ T cells from PBMCs.

Here the CDR3 reads CATSETGGHPYEQYF. CDR3 sequence (DNA): TGTGCCACCAGCGAGACCGGGGGCCACCCCTACGAGCAGTACTTC. The genes are TRBV15 and TRBJ2-7, with D possibly being TRBD1 or TRBD2 (6 bases each). The V and J ends lost 5 bases and 2 bases respectively, with 16 bases between them. The CDR3 totals 15 residues. Per the germline V gene, CDR1 is LNHNV and CDR2 is YYDKDF (reference sequence). Full variable domain (rest looked up from reference TRBV15 and TRBJ2-7): DAMVIQNPRYQVTQFGKPVTLSCSQTLNHNVMYWYQQKSSQAPKLLFHYYDKDFNNEADTPDNFQSRRPNTSFCFLDIRSPGLGDTAMYLCATSETGGHPYEQYFGPGTRLTVT.